Below are 26 T cell receptor beta chains sequenced from a single sample in a study of human T cells and chemical hapten exposure (dated by TCRdb to the early 2020s). The library was made by RACE. Sequencing used a NextSeq 500. TCRdb handled the public reads itself, with Q25 trimming in fastp and clone calling in MiXCR, and kept productive beta chains. Merged by CDR3 protein, the rows form single entries marked with the most common genes and DNA. The sample table lists about 120,000 distinct CDR3 sequences, roughly 14% of them with a count of one. The ten largest clones capture roughly 3.1% of the sample. The sample's time point, from its label and the paper: pre-sensitization, week 0. The label giving this sample's treatment or condition can be read as: therapeutic diphenylcyclopropenone sensitization with weekly scalp DPC. This specimen was whole blood, taken in connection with sensitization to the hapten diphenylcyclopropenone (DPC). All receptors derive from a woman aged 18 to 35 with alopecia areata. Some clones in this sample may be carry-over from other donors' samples.

This clonotype turned up a few times. V usage is TRBV29-1 and J usage is TRBJ1-1; weak D call: TRBD1 (6 bases). The ends were cut back, 3 bases at V and 3 bases at J, with 17 bases in the middle. The CDR3 runs 15 residues. Germline lookup yields CDR1 SQVTM and CDR2 ANQGSEA. CDR3: CSVDPTPGHDTEAFF. DNA of the CDR3: TGCAGCGTTGACCCGACTCCGGGACACGACACTGAAGCTTTCTTT.

V gene TRBV12-3 or TRBV12-4 combines with J gene TRBJ1-6; 7 nucleotides line up with TRBD1. This CDR3 contains 14 residues. Trimming cost V 6 bases and J 6 bases; bases outside gene matches: 5. DNA of the CDR3: TGTGCCAGCAGAACCGGGACAGCTAATTCACCCCTCCACTTT. Residues: CASRTGTANSPLHF.

This chain links TRBV27 with TRBJ2-3; tentative D call: TRBD2 (5 bases). V shed 1 base and J shed 1 base, with 9 bases lying between them. The germline gives CDR1 MNHEY, CDR2 SMNVEV (reference sequence). The CDR3 consists of 15 residues. CDR3 bases: TGTGCCAGCAGTTTATTGCAAGCGGGCACAGATACGCAGTATTTT. This encodes CASSLLQAGTDTQYF.

This clonotype was seen many times. The CDR3 bases are TGCAGCGTTTCGACCGAACTTGGAAACACCATATATTTT. Translated: CSVSTELGNTIYF. This sequence joins TRBV29-1 and TRBJ1-3; D uncertain. The germline CDR1 and CDR2 sequences are SQVTM and ANQGSEA. Trimming took off 5 bases at V and 3 bases at J, with 11 bases between the two ends. The CDR3 has 13 residues. Full variable domain (remainder filled in from reference TRBV29-1 and TRBJ1-3): SAVISQKPSRDICQRGTSLTIQCQVDSQVTMMFWYRQQPGQSLTLIATANQGSEATYESGFVIDKFPISRPNLTFSTLTVSNMSPEDSSIYLCSVSTELGNTIYFGEGSWLTVV.

This clonotype was counted ten times or more. The CDR3 protein is CASSYSILDEQYF. DNA for the CDR3: TGTGCCAGCAGTTACTCTATCCTAGACGAGCAGTACTTC. This sequence joins TRBV6-5 and TRBJ2-7; D is unclear. The V gene's germline CDR1 is MNHEY and CDR2 SVGAGI. V lost 0 bases and J lost 5, with 8 bases in between. CDR3 length equals 13 residues.

This chain uses TRBV7-2 with TRBJ1-2; 8 positions match TRBD1. Germline V gene data show CDR1 as SGHTA and CDR2 as FQGNSA. The J segment lost 4 bases and the V segment lost 5 bases, leaving 9 bases of the junction unmatched. The CDR3 spans 15 residues. The CDR3 DNA reads TGTGCCAGCAGCCCAGGACAGGGAACGTTCTATGGCTACACCTTC. The encoded protein is CASSPGQGTFYGYTF.

This sequence joins TRBV7-9 and TRBJ2-7; TRBD1 might be the D (6 bases). The CDR3 covers 14 residues. CDR1 SEHNR and CDR2 FQNEAQ come from the germline V gene (reference sequence). Trimming removed 5 bases at V and 4 bases at J, with 15 bases between. The CDR3 loop is CASSTRDNDYEQYF. The DNA for the CDR3 is TGTGCCAGCAGCACCCGGGACAATGATTACGAGCAGTACTTC.

This CDR3 reads CSARPGQGNNEQFF. CDR3 in DNA: TGCAGTGCTAGACCGGGACAGGGAAATAATGAGCAGTTCTTC. The chain joins TRBV20-1 to TRBJ2-1; 9 bases are a match to TRBD1. V lost 2 bases to trimming and J lost 7 bases; unmatched junction nucleotides: 6. CDR1 and CDR2 (germline): DFQATT, SNEGSKA (reference sequence). The CDR3 is made up of 14 amino acids.

CDR3 DNA: TGCGCCAGCAGTTCGGGGGTGGGTCAGCCCCAGCATTTT. Residues: CASSSGVGQPQHF. The genes are TRBV10-2 and TRBJ1-5; weak D call: TRBD1 (5 bases). The germline V gene encodes CDR1 WSHSY and CDR2 SAAADI. With 5 bases removed from V and 6 bases from J, the gap between germline ends came to 11 bases. The CDR3 totals 13 residues.

The chain has TRBV12-3 or TRBV12-4 and TRBJ2-2; 11 bases match TRBD1. This CDR3 is built from 16 residues. Trimming at V came to 7 bases and at J to 5 bases, leaving 9 bases not matched to a gene. The CDR3 here is CASTQTGTGGTGELFF. The CDR3 DNA reads TGTGCCAGCACTCAAACGGGGACAGGGGGGACCGGGGAGCTGTTTTTT.

The J gene is TRBJ1-6, the V gene TRBV5-1, with D perhaps TRBD1 (6 bases). From germline, CDR1 is SGHRS and CDR2 YFSETQ. Trimming took off 4 bases at V and 9 bases at J, with 14 bases between the two ends. The CDR3 extends over 14 amino acids. The CDR3 coding sequence is TGCGCCAGCAGCCCTAGGGGGGAAGGTTCACCCCTCCACTTT. Amino acid sequence: CASSPRGEGSPLHF.

This chain links TRBV11-1 with TRBJ1-1; TRBD1 matches at 9 bases. The CDR3 length is 16 residues. The V gene end was trimmed by 5 bases and the J gene end by 2 bases; junction bases not matched to a gene: 9. Germline values: CDR1 SGHAT, CDR2 FQDESV (reference sequence). The CDR3 is CASSRTDRGRNTEAFF. The CDR3 nucleotides read TGTGCCAGCAGCCGCACTGACAGGGGGAGAAACACTGAAGCTTTCTTT.

The chain carries TRBV29-1 and TRBJ1-1; no reliable D call. The CDR3 has 13 residues. In germline, CDR1 is SQVTM, CDR2 ANQGSEA. Trimming left V 7 bases short and J 4 bases short, with 16 bases between. CDR3 in amino acids: CSARTEVVTEAFF. The CDR3 DNA is TGCAGCGCTCGGACGGAGGTAGTCACTGAAGCTTTCTTT.

This clonotype has only a few counts. The J gene is TRBJ2-2, the V gene TRBV11-2; D possibly corresponds to TRBD2 (5 bases). The CDR3 is made up of 18 amino acids. The germline CDR1 and CDR2 sequences are SGHAT and FQNNGV. The ends were cut back, 5 bases at V and 6 bases at J, with 25 bases in the middle. The CDR3 sequence is CASSLLNPTKTIPGELFF. Written as DNA, the CDR3 is TGTGCCAGCAGCCTTCTCAATCCCACAAAGACTATTCCCGGGGAGCTGTTTTTT.

This clonotype was counted a few times. The V and J genes are TRBV12-3 or TRBV12-4 and TRBJ1-2, with TRBD1 as a possible D gene (6 bases). V was pared by 3 bases and J by 4 bases, with 15 bases between. The CDR3 runs 15 residues. CDR3 in amino acids: CASSFGGPAIYGYTF. The CDR3 DNA sequence: TGTGCCAGCAGTTTCGGGGGCCCTGCCATCTATGGCTACACCTTC.

The table lists this clonotype with a few counts. CDR3 nucleotide sequence: TGTGCCAGCAGTTCTCTCTTGGGGGGACGCCAGACGATGAACACTGAAGCTTTCTTT. Translated: CASSSLLGGRQTMNTEAFF. The V gene is TRBV28, the J gene TRBJ1-1; weak D call: TRBD1 (5 bases). CDR1 MDHEN and CDR2 SYDVKM come from the germline V gene. This CDR3 has 19 residues. V lost 4 bases, J lost 0 bases, and 24 bases lay in between.

The gene calls are TRBV7-9 and TRBJ2-2; D gene ambiguous. Germline assignment: CDR1 SEHNR and CDR2 FQNEAQ (reference sequence). Trimming left V 5 bases short and J 5 bases short, with 15 bases between. The length of the CDR3 is 15 residues. This CDR3 reads CASSRVEVRTGELFF. In DNA form, the CDR3 reads TGTGCCAGCAGCCGTGTGGAAGTTAGGACCGGGGAGCTGTTTTTT.

This clonotype was counted between two and nine times. This chain joins TRBV15 and TRBJ2-1, with 10 bases fitting TRBD2. V lost 8 bases to trimming and J lost 1 base; unmatched junction nucleotides: 5. The CDR3 is made up of 15 amino acids. Looked up from germline, CDR1 is LNHNV and CDR2 is YYDKDF (reference sequence). CDR3 coding DNA: TGTGCCACCGGGGAGGGACTAGCGTCCTACAATGAGCAGTTCTTC. It yields the protein CATGEGLASYNEQFF.

Only a few counts were recorded for this clonotype. The gene calls are TRBV20-1 and TRBJ1-4; unclear D gene. CDR3 length: 14 residues. Looked up from germline, CDR1 is DFQATT and CDR2 is SNEGSKA (reference sequence). V lost 0 bases and J 8 bases, leaving 13 bases between the germline ends. The DNA for the CDR3 is TGCAGTGCTAGAGATCGGGAAGGGCCCGAAAAACTGTTTTTT. This codes for CSARDREGPEKLFF.

This clonotype was seen many times. This chain joins TRBV4-3 and TRBJ2-7; no reliable D call. The CDR3 is 16 residues long. CDR1 is LGHNA and CDR2 is YSLEER in the germline V gene. With 0 bases removed from V and 0 bases from J, the gap between germline ends came to 12 bases. CDR3 nucleotide sequence: TGCGCCAGCAGCCAAGATTACAGCTCATTCTCCTACGAGCAGTACTTC. Translated, it gives CASSQDYSSFSYEQYF.

This clonotype was recorded at least ten times. The CDR3 region is CASRKGLAGSGANVLTF. Written as DNA, the CDR3 is TGTGCCAGCAGAAAGGGACTAGCGGGTTCTGGGGCCAACGTCCTGACTTTC. This chain joins TRBV6-1 and TRBJ2-6; 12 nucleotides match TRBD2. Germline V gene sequence: CDR1 MNHNS, CDR2 SASEGT. The V gene end was trimmed by 6 bases and the J gene end by 1 base; junction bases not matched to a gene: 4. This CDR3 comprises 17 residues.

The rearrangement links TRBV7-8 to TRBJ1-1, with TRBD1 as a possible D gene (6 bases). Germline CDR1 is SGHVS and CDR2 is FQNEAQ. There are 16 residues in the CDR3. V dropped 0 bases and J dropped 4 bases, with 15 bases sitting between them. CDR3 amino acids: CASSLAGAGASTEAFF. The DNA for the CDR3 is TGTGCCAGCAGCTTAGCGGGGGCAGGGGCGAGCACTGAAGCTTTCTTT.

This clonotype was found a few times. This sequence joins TRBV6-2 or TRBV6-3 and TRBJ1-6; the D gene is possibly TRBD1 (5 bases). CDR1 is MNHEY and CDR2 is SVGEGT in the germline V gene. The CDR3 contains 14 residues. Trimming took 5 bases from V and 6 from J, leaving 11 bases between them. For the CDR3, the DNA is TGTGCCAGCAGTGACAGTCCGACTAATTCACCCCTCCACTTT. This translates into CASSDSPTNSPLHF.

This clonotype was recorded a few times. This chain links TRBV7-9 with TRBJ1-1; 11 nucleotides match TRBD1. The CDR3 length is 15 residues. Trimming removed 6 bases from V and 7 bases from J; junction bases left unmatched: 10. Germline lookup yields CDR1 SEHNR and CDR2 FQNEAQ (reference sequence). The CDR3 spells CASRRGQGALIEAFF. Written as DNA, the CDR3 is TGTGCCAGCAGAAGAGGACAGGGGGCGTTAATTGAAGCTTTCTTT.

The sample holds a few counts of this clonotype. J is TRBJ1-1 and V is TRBV7-9; D is unresolved. With 1 base removed from V and 0 bases from J, the gap between germline ends came to 18 bases. CDR1 is SEHNR and CDR2 is FQNEAQ in the germline V gene (reference sequence). The CDR3 sequence is 18 residues long. CDR3: CASSLGIRHSEVNTEAFF. DNA of the CDR3: TGTGCCAGCAGCTTAGGAATCCGACACAGTGAAGTGAACACTGAAGCTTTCTTT.

The sample holds many counts of this clonotype. The J gene is TRBJ2-3, the V gene TRBV6-6; no definite D call. V was pared by 2 bases and J by 2 bases, with 5 bases between. The CDR3 consists of 13 residues. Germline loops: CDR1 MNHNY, CDR2 SVGAGI (reference sequence). CDR3 sequence reads: CASSYDTTDTQYF. CDR3 sequence (DNA): TGTGCCAGCAGTTACGACACCACAGATACGCAGTATTTT.